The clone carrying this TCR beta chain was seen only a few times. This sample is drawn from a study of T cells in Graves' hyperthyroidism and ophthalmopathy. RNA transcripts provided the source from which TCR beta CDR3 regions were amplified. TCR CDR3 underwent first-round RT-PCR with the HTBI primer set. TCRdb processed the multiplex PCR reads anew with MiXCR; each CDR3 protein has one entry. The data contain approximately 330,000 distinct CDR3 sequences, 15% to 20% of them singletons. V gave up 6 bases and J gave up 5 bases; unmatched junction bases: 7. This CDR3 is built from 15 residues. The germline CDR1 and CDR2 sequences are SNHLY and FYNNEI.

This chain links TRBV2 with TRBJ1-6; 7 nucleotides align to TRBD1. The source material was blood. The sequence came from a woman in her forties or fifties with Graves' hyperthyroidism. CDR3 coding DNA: TGTGCCAGCAGGGAGGGGGCTTCCGATAATTCACCCCTCCACTTT. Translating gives CASREGASDNSPLHF. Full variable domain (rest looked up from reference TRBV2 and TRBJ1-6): EPEVTQTPSHQVTQMGQEVILRCVPISNHLYFYWYRQILGQKVEFLVSFYNNEISEKSEIFDDQFSVERPDGSNFTLKIRSTKLEDSAMYFCASREGASDNSPLHFGNGTRLTVT.